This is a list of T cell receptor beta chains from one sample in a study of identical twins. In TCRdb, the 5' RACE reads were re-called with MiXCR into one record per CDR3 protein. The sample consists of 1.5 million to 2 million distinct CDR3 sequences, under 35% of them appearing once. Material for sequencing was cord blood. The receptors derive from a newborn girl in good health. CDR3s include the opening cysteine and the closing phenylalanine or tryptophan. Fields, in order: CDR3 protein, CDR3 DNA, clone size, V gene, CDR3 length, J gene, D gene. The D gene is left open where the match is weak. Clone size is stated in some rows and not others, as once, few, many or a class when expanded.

cdr3_aa: CASSTDSGRVTKNIQYF
cdr3_nt: TGTGCCAGCAGCACAGATAGCGGGAGGGTGACCAAAAACATTCAGTACTTC
clone_size: few
v_call: TRBV7-2
cdr3_length: 17
j_call: TRBJ2-4
d_call: TRBD2

cdr3_aa: CASSTWDSTDTQYF
cdr3_nt: TGTGCCAGCAGCACATGGGACTCCACAGATACGCAGTATTTT
clone_size: -
v_call: TRBV7-2
cdr3_length: 14
j_call: TRBJ2-3
d_call: -

cdr3_aa: CSARLDGGYGYTF
cdr3_nt: TGCAGTGCTAGACTCGACGGCGGCTATGGCTACACCTTC
clone_size: -
v_call: TRBV20-1
cdr3_length: 13
j_call: TRBJ1-2
d_call: -

cdr3_aa: CSARDPTGGWEQYF
cdr3_nt: TGCAGTGCTAGAGATCCCACAGGGGGTTGGGAGCAGTACTTC
clone_size: few
v_call: TRBV20-1
cdr3_length: 14
j_call: TRBJ2-7
d_call: TRBD1

cdr3_aa: CASSLELAAYNEQYF
cdr3_nt: TGCGCCAGCAGCTTGGAACTAGCGGCCTACAATGAGCAGTACTTC
clone_size: few
v_call: TRBV5-1
cdr3_length: 15
j_call: TRBJ2-7
d_call: TRBD2

cdr3_aa: CASSLRTVAADTQYF
cdr3_nt: TGCGCCAGCAGCCTAAGGACCGTAGCAGCAGATACGCAGTATTTT
clone_size: few
v_call: TRBV5-1
cdr3_length: 15
j_call: TRBJ2-3
d_call: -

cdr3_aa: CSAINAGTSGGYNEQFF
cdr3_nt: TGCAGTGCTATTAACGCCGGGACTAGCGGGGGGTACAATGAGCAGTTCTTC
clone_size: -
v_call: TRBV20-1
cdr3_length: 17
j_call: TRBJ2-1
d_call: TRBD2

cdr3_aa: CASILTSGLYNEQYF
cdr3_nt: TGTGCCAGTATCCTAACTAGCGGCCTCTACAATGAGCAGTACTTC
clone_size: -
v_call: TRBV28
cdr3_length: 15
j_call: TRBJ2-5
d_call: TRBD2

cdr3_aa: CAISESLADTQYF
cdr3_nt: TGTGCCATCAGTGAGTCGTTGGCAGATACGCAGTATTTT
clone_size: many
v_call: TRBV10-3
cdr3_length: 13
j_call: TRBJ2-3
d_call: -

cdr3_aa: CATSDDRDGYTF
cdr3_nt: TGTGCCACCAGTGATGACAGGGATGGCTACACCTTC
clone_size: few
v_call: TRBV24-1
cdr3_length: 12
j_call: TRBJ1-2
d_call: TRBD1

cdr3_aa: CASSLKRGYYNEQFF
cdr3_nt: TGTGCCAGCAGCTTAAAGCGGGGATACTACAATGAGCAGTTCTTC
clone_size: -
v_call: TRBV7-2
cdr3_length: 15
j_call: TRBJ2-1
d_call: TRBD2

cdr3_aa: CSARAGTGVDTQYF
cdr3_nt: TGCAGTGCTAGGGCTGGGACAGGGGTAGATACGCAGTATTTT
clone_size: -
v_call: TRBV20-1
cdr3_length: 14
j_call: TRBJ2-3
d_call: TRBD1

cdr3_aa: CASSELAGDRTDTQYF
cdr3_nt: TGTGCCAGCAGTGAACTAGCGGGAGACCGCACAGATACGCAGTATTTT
clone_size: -
v_call: TRBV2
cdr3_length: 16
j_call: TRBJ2-3
d_call: TRBD2

cdr3_aa: CAVAGGYEQFF
cdr3_nt: TGTGCCGTTGCGGGGGGGTATGAGCAGTTCTTC
clone_size: -
v_call: TRBV6-1
cdr3_length: 11
j_call: TRBJ2-1
d_call: TRBD2

cdr3_aa: CSAGVWGKEETQYF
cdr3_nt: TGCAGTGCTGGAGTTTGGGGGAAGGAAGAGACCCAGTACTTC
clone_size: -
v_call: TRBV20-1
cdr3_length: 14
j_call: TRBJ2-5
d_call: -

cdr3_aa: CASSLAGQAFYEQFF
cdr3_nt: TGCGCCAGCAGCCTGGCGGGACAGGCGTTCTACGAGCAGTTCTTC
clone_size: once
v_call: TRBV5-1
cdr3_length: 15
j_call: TRBJ2-1
d_call: TRBD1

cdr3_aa: CSARVVVGSYNSPLHF
cdr3_nt: TGCAGTGCTAGAGTTGTAGTAGGCTCCTATAATTCACCCCTCCACTTT
clone_size: -
v_call: TRBV20-1
cdr3_length: 16
j_call: TRBJ1-6
d_call: -

cdr3_aa: CASTIGKGLAGGPSYEQYF
cdr3_nt: TGCGCCAGCACTATTGGAAAGGGACTAGCGGGAGGTCCCTCCTACGAGCAGTACTTC
clone_size: -
v_call: TRBV5-1
cdr3_length: 19
j_call: TRBJ2-7
d_call: TRBD2

cdr3_aa: CAWRSPPYEQYF
cdr3_nt: TGTGCCTGGAGATCCCCTCCCTACGAGCAGTACTTC
clone_size: few
v_call: TRBV30
cdr3_length: 12
j_call: TRBJ2-7
d_call: -

cdr3_aa: CAIRDSKNTEAFF
cdr3_nt: TGTGCCATCAGGGACAGTAAGAACACTGAAGCTTTCTTT
clone_size: -
v_call: TRBV10-3
cdr3_length: 13
j_call: TRBJ1-1
d_call: -

cdr3_aa: CASSRGGPTGELFF
cdr3_nt: TGTGCCAGCAGCCGGGGGGGGCCCACCGGGGAGCTGTTTTTT
clone_size: few
v_call: TRBV4-2
cdr3_length: 14
j_call: TRBJ2-2
d_call: -

cdr3_aa: CATSRQSVAKNIQYF
cdr3_nt: TGTGCCACCAGCAGACAATCCGTAGCCAAAAACATTCAGTACTTC
clone_size: -
v_call: TRBV15
cdr3_length: 15
j_call: TRBJ2-4
d_call: -

cdr3_aa: CASSEGGGETQYF
cdr3_nt: TGTGCCAGCAGTGAAGGCGGGGGGGAGACCCAGTACTTC
clone_size: -
v_call: TRBV27
cdr3_length: 13
j_call: TRBJ2-5
d_call: TRBD2

cdr3_aa: CASSPGTGSTEAFF
cdr3_nt: TGTGCCAGCAGTCCCGGGACAGGGAGCACTGAAGCTTTCTTT
clone_size: many
v_call: TRBV18
cdr3_length: 14
j_call: TRBJ1-1
d_call: TRBD1

cdr3_aa: CASSQGIGDYGYTF
cdr3_nt: TGTGCCAGCAGCCAAGGGATCGGGGACTATGGCTACACCTTC
clone_size: few
v_call: TRBV4-2
cdr3_length: 14
j_call: TRBJ1-2
d_call: -

cdr3_aa: CASSVHPGQGLNTEVFF
cdr3_nt: TGTGCCAGCAGCGTTCACCCGGGACAGGGGTTGAACACTGAAGTTTTCTTT
clone_size: -
v_call: TRBV9
cdr3_length: 17
j_call: TRBJ1-1
d_call: TRBD1

cdr3_aa: CAISRQGADGYTF
cdr3_nt: TGTGCCATCAGCCGACAGGGGGCGGATGGCTACACCTTC
clone_size: -
v_call: TRBV10-3
cdr3_length: 13
j_call: TRBJ1-2
d_call: TRBD1

cdr3_aa: CASSWDRVAYNEQFF
cdr3_nt: TGCGCCAGCAGCTGGGACAGGGTAGCCTACAATGAGCAGTTCTTC
clone_size: -
v_call: TRBV5-1
cdr3_length: 15
j_call: TRBJ2-1
d_call: TRBD1

cdr3_aa: CAWSNSGGAADTQYF
cdr3_nt: TGTGCCTGGAGTAATAGCGGGGGGGCCGCAGATACGCAGTATTTT
clone_size: -
v_call: TRBV30
cdr3_length: 15
j_call: TRBJ2-3
d_call: TRBD2

cdr3_aa: CAWAQENTGELFF
cdr3_nt: TGTGCCTGGGCGCAGGAGAACACCGGGGAGCTGTTTTTT
clone_size: -
v_call: TRBV30
cdr3_length: 13
j_call: TRBJ2-2
d_call: -

cdr3_aa: CASSLFLGDYGYTF
cdr3_nt: TGTGCCAGCAGTTTATTTCTTGGGGACTATGGCTACACCTTC
clone_size: few
v_call: TRBV28
cdr3_length: 14
j_call: TRBJ1-2
d_call: -

cdr3_aa: CASSLDRRGGGANVLTF
cdr3_nt: TGCGCCAGCAGCTTGGATCGGCGGGGTGGAGGGGCCAACGTCCTGACTTTC
clone_size: -
v_call: TRBV5-1
cdr3_length: 17
j_call: TRBJ2-6
d_call: -

cdr3_aa: CASRRRAGADTQYF
cdr3_nt: TGCGCCAGCAGGCGACGAGCGGGGGCAGATACGCAGTATTTT
clone_size: -
v_call: TRBV4-1
cdr3_length: 14
j_call: TRBJ2-3
d_call: TRBD2

cdr3_aa: CATRKGDNYGYTF
cdr3_nt: TGTGCCACCAGAAAGGGGGACAACTATGGCTACACCTTC
clone_size: many
v_call: TRBV10-3
cdr3_length: 13
j_call: TRBJ1-2
d_call: -

cdr3_aa: CASSEVRGNEQFF
cdr3_nt: TGTGCCAGTAGTGAGGTCAGGGGCAATGAGCAGTTCTTC
clone_size: few
v_call: TRBV19
cdr3_length: 13
j_call: TRBJ2-1
d_call: -

cdr3_aa: CASRRTGNGANVLTF
cdr3_nt: TGTGCCAGCAGGCGGACAGGGAATGGGGCCAACGTCCTGACTTTC
clone_size: few
v_call: TRBV6-2/TRBV6-3
cdr3_length: 15
j_call: TRBJ2-6
d_call: TRBD1

cdr3_aa: CSARALGTFSYNEQYF
cdr3_nt: TGCAGTGCTAGAGCCCTCGGGACTTTCTCCTACAATGAGCAGTACTTC
clone_size: -
v_call: TRBV20-1
cdr3_length: 16
j_call: TRBJ2-7
d_call: -

cdr3_aa: CARGLAGVWKNGIQYF
cdr3_nt: TGTGCCAGAGGACTAGCGGGAGTTTGGAAAAATGGCATTCAGTACTTC
clone_size: few
v_call: TRBV10-3
cdr3_length: 16
j_call: TRBJ2-4
d_call: TRBD2

cdr3_aa: CASRPAHFSYNEQYF
cdr3_nt: TGTGCCAGCAGGCCGGCCCACTTTTCCTACAATGAGCAGTACTTC
clone_size: -
v_call: TRBV28
cdr3_length: 15
j_call: TRBJ2-7
d_call: -

cdr3_aa: CASSESPVSSGANVLTF
cdr3_nt: TGTGCCAGCAGTGAATCCCCCGTCAGCTCTGGGGCCAACGTCCTGACTTTC
clone_size: many
v_call: TRBV25-1
cdr3_length: 17
j_call: TRBJ2-6
d_call: -

cdr3_aa: CAISGQTGDLTKNIQYF
cdr3_nt: TGTGCCATCAGTGGCCAGACAGGTGACCTGACCAAAAACATTCAGTACTTC
clone_size: -
v_call: TRBV10-3
cdr3_length: 17
j_call: TRBJ2-4
d_call: -

cdr3_aa: CSASALAGGGNIQYF
cdr3_nt: TGCAGTGCTAGTGCCCTCGCGGGAGGTGGGAACATTCAGTACTTC
clone_size: few
v_call: TRBV20-1
cdr3_length: 15
j_call: TRBJ2-4
d_call: TRBD2

cdr3_aa: CASSFRYRTSGPIDTQYF
cdr3_nt: TGTGCCAGCAGTTTCCGGTATAGGACTAGCGGGCCCATAGATACGCAGTATTTT
clone_size: -
v_call: TRBV27
cdr3_length: 18
j_call: TRBJ2-3
d_call: TRBD2

cdr3_aa: CARSTGPNQPQHF
cdr3_nt: TGCGCCCGCAGCACGGGTCCTAATCAGCCCCAGCATTTT
clone_size: -
v_call: TRBV5-1
cdr3_length: 13
j_call: TRBJ1-5
d_call: -

cdr3_aa: CSARGPLPGELFF
cdr3_nt: TGCAGTGCTAGGGGCCCCCTCCCCGGGGAGCTGTTTTTT
clone_size: -
v_call: TRBV20-1
cdr3_length: 13
j_call: TRBJ2-2
d_call: -